Shown below are 22 T cell receptor beta chains from a single sample sequenced in a study of CD8 T cells in Susac syndrome. A quantity of about 0.5 to 1 ug RNA underwent reverse transcription using random hexamers. TCRdb redid the calling of the immunoSEQ multiplex PCR reads with MiXCR, one entry per CDR3 protein. Seen here are 180,000 or so distinct CDR3 sequences, 90% to 95% observed once, and the top ten hold 0.08% to 0.11%. What was sequenced was CD4+ T cells from PBMCs. The receptor set was obtained from a human donor in good health.

The chain uses TRBV28 and TRBJ2-3; TRBD2 might be the D (7 bases). The CDR3 has 16 residues. V shed 7 bases and J shed 0 bases, with 17 bases lying between them. The germline V gene has CDR1 MDHEN and CDR2 SYDVKM. In nucleotides, the CDR3 is TGTGCCAGCACCCCTGGGGGGGCTTATAGCACAGATACGCAGTATTTT. Translated: CASTPGGAYSTDTQYF.

The V and J genes are TRBV6-6 and TRBJ2-7; 11 bases match TRBD2. V lost 7 bases and J lost 6; bases outside the gene matches: 8. The germline V gene encodes CDR1 MNHNY and CDR2 SVGAGI (reference sequence). The CDR3 length is 14 residues. CDR3 sequence (DNA): TGTGCCAGCAAGGATAGCGGGAGGGCCGCCGAGCAGTACGTC. Encoded protein: CASKDSGRAAEQYV.

The genes are TRBV12-3 or TRBV12-4 and TRBJ1-1; TRBD1 agrees at 10 bases. J gave up 6 bases and V 5 bases, and 12 bases lay outside the gene matches. This CDR3 is built from 16 residues. Written as DNA, the CDR3 is TGTGCCAGCAGTGCCGGGACAGGGGCGCCCCCCCCTGAAGCTTTCTTT. As protein: CASSAGTGAPPPEAFF.

The chain couples TRBV20-1 to TRBJ2-5; perhaps TRBD2 as D (6 bases). V lost 0 bases, J lost 4 bases, and 12 bases lay in between. The germline gives CDR1 DFQATT, CDR2 SNEGSKA (reference sequence). The CDR3 spans 14 residues. CDR3 bases: TGCAGTGCTAGAGATCTTGGAGGGATAGAGACCCAGTACTTC. Protein sequence: CSARDLGGIETQYF.

This chain links TRBV15 with TRBJ2-1, with 7 bases aligning to TRBD1. Germline V CDR1 and CDR2: LNHNV, YYDKDF (reference sequence). The ends lost 8 bases at V and 8 bases at J; junction bases unmatched: 12. This CDR3 region has 14 residues. CDR3 DNA: TGTGCCACCGCTGTCAGGGGGAGAAAGGATGAGCAGTTCTTC. Amino acid sequence: CATAVRGRKDEQFF.

V gene TRBV11-2 combines with J gene TRBJ2-3; D may be TRBD1 or TRBD2 (5 bases each). This CDR3 comprises 14 residues. Looked up from germline, CDR1 is SGHAT and CDR2 is FQNNGV. Trimming left V 3 bases short and J 5 bases short, with 12 bases between. CDR3 protein: CASSLGRALDTQYF. CDR3 nucleotides: TGTGCCAGCAGCTTGGGACGGGCCTTAGATACGCAGTATTTT.

This sequence joins TRBV4-2 and TRBJ2-2; unclear D gene. The length of the CDR3 is 15 residues. Germline V lookup: CDR1 LGHNA, CDR2 YNFKEQ. The ends were cut back, 6 bases at V and 2 bases at J, with 13 bases in the middle. CDR3 bases: TGTGCCAGCAGGGCCGAGGAACCAAACACCGGGGAGCTGTTTTTT. It yields the protein CASRAEEPNTGELFF.

The chain joins TRBV12-3 or TRBV12-4 to TRBJ2-7, with unresolved D. CDR3 length: 13 residues. V was cut by 3 bases and J by 0 bases, with 6 bases left in between. The CDR3 sequence is CASSLGFSYEQYV. The CDR3 bases are TGTGCCAGCAGTTTGGGGTTCTCCTACGAGCAGTACGTC.

The chain uses TRBV5-6 and TRBJ2-7; 10 bases are a match to TRBD2. Losses at the gene ends were 3 bases for V and 0 bases for J; bases not matched to a gene: 6. CDR1 SGHDT and CDR2 YYEEEE come from the germline V gene. CDR3 length: 16 residues. CDR3 sequence: CASSYLGTSVSYEQYV. The CDR3, as DNA: TGTGCCAGCAGCTACCTCGGGACTAGCGTCTCCTACGAGCAGTACGTC.

The genes are TRBV3-1 and TRBJ2-2, with D hard to call. This CDR3 region has 12 residues. Germline CDR1 LGHDT, CDR2 YNNKEL (reference sequence). Trimming pared 2 bases from V and 7 bases from J, leaving 5 bases between. CDR3 sequence reads: CASSQSDGELFF. The CDR3 coding sequence is TGTGCCAGCAGCCAATCGGACGGGGAGCTGTTTTTT.

The chain combines TRBV12-3 or TRBV12-4 with TRBJ1-2, with 7 bases matching TRBD1. The CDR3 extends over 17 amino acids. V dropped 4 bases and J dropped 0; count of bases not matched to a gene: 11. CDR3 protein: CASSSRTHRGANYGYTF. The CDR3 DNA reads TGTGCCAGCAGTTCCAGAACCCACAGGGGAGCTAACTATGGCTACACCTTC.

The sample holds one count of this clonotype. V and J are TRBV12-3 or TRBV12-4 and TRBJ2-7; D is unclear. CDR3 length equals 13 residues. The ends were cut back, 3 bases at V and 2 bases at J, with 8 bases in the middle. The CDR3 nucleotides read TGTGCCAGCAGTTTCGACGGCCCCTACGAGCAGTACTTC. Translating it yields CASSFDGPYEQYF.

CDR3 in amino acids: CATSRDKLVGYEQYF. The CDR3 DNA reads TGTGCCACCAGCAGAGATAAGTTAGTCGGCTACGAGCAGTACTTC. The genes are TRBV15 and TRBJ2-7; D call uncertain. V lost 0 bases and J lost 3, with 12 bases in between. From germline, CDR1 is LNHNV and CDR2 YYDKDF (reference sequence). This CDR3 has 15 residues.

The chain employs TRBV11-2 and TRBJ2-1; no firm D call. The CDR3 extends over 16 amino acids. Germline CDR1 reads SGHAT; CDR2 reads FQNNGV. Trimming stripped 5 bases from V and 0 bases from J, with 14 bases between. CDR3 region: CASSENTLSSYNEQFF. The CDR3 DNA reads TGTGCCAGCAGCGAAAATACCCTGAGCTCCTACAATGAGCAGTTCTTC.

J is TRBJ2-2 and V is TRBV24-1; D ambiguous. The CDR3 has 15 amino acids. V lost 6 bases and J 1 base, leaving 11 bases between the germline ends. Germline CDR1 KGHDR, CDR2 SFDVKD. CDR3 sequence: CATSLDGKNTGELFF. For the CDR3, the DNA is TGTGCCACCAGTTTGGACGGAAAGAACACCGGGGAGCTGTTTTTT.

This CDR3 reads CASISSGARYEQFF. CDR3 DNA: TGTGCCAGCATATCTTCCGGGGCCAGGTATGAGCAGTTCTTC. The rearrangement joins TRBV6-2 or TRBV6-3 to TRBJ2-1; D tentatively reads TRBD1 or TRBD2 (5 bases each). V dropped 7 bases and J dropped 8 bases, with 18 bases sitting between them. The CDR3 consists of 14 residues. Germline V gene data show CDR1 as MNHEY and CDR2 as SVGEGT.

The rearrangement links TRBV7-9 to TRBJ1-2; D is ambiguous. The ends were cut back, 5 bases at V and 2 bases at J, with 18 bases in the middle. Germline CDR1 and CDR2: SEHNR and FQNEAQ (reference sequence). The CDR3 length is 16 residues. In DNA form, the CDR3 reads TGTGCCAGCAGCCCGTCGGGTGGCCGAGAGAACTATGGCTACACCTTC. This gives the protein CASSPSGGRENYGYTF.

This clonotype was observed once. V gene TRBV7-9 combines with J gene TRBJ2-3, with a tentative D call TRBD2 (6 bases). Trimming shortened V by 5 bases and J by 0 bases, and 9 bases separated the two germline ends. Germline assignment: CDR1 SEHNR and CDR2 FQNEAQ (reference sequence). The CDR3 extends over 14 amino acids. In DNA, the CDR3 is TGTGCCAGCAGCCCTAGCGCTAGCACAGATACGCAGTATTTT. The encoded protein is CASSPSASTDTQYF.

This chain uses TRBV6-1 with TRBJ2-1; D call uncertain. The germline V gene has CDR1 MNHNS and CDR2 SASEGT. This CDR3 region has 14 residues. V shed 7 bases and J shed 0 bases, with 10 bases lying between them. The CDR3 DNA reads as TGTGCCAGCACCCGACAAGACTCCTACAATGAGCAGTTCTTC. It is translated as CASTRQDSYNEQFF.

V gene TRBV29-1 combines with J gene TRBJ1-5; D ambiguous. V was clipped by 7 bases and J by 4 bases, with 17 bases between them. Germline V gene sequence: CDR1 SQVTM, CDR2 ANQGSEA. This CDR3 is built from 14 residues. The CDR3 loop is CSASATDPNQPQHF. The DNA for the CDR3 is TGCAGCGCCTCCGCGACGGATCCTAATCAGCCCCAGCATTTT.

The J gene is TRBJ2-5, the V gene TRBV7-2; 8 positions match TRBD2. J was trimmed by 5 bases and V by 2 bases; bases with no gene match: 4. Looked up from germline, CDR1 is SGHTA and CDR2 is FQGNSA. The CDR3 has 14 amino acids. CDR3 in amino acids: CASSLRSGAETQYF. The CDR3 nucleotides are TGTGCCAGCAGCTTACGTAGCGGGGCGGAGACCCAGTACTTC.

J is TRBJ2-1 and V is TRBV28; D unclear. Trimming removed 10 bases from V and 4 bases from J, with 8 bases in between. CDR1 MDHEN and CDR2 SYDVKM come from the germline V gene. This CDR3 spans 11 amino acids. The CDR3 is CATTLYNEQFF. DNA for the CDR3: TGTGCCACTACTTTGTACAATGAGCAGTTCTTC. Combining the CDR3 with reference TRBV28 and TRBJ2-1 gives the whole variable domain DVKVTQSSRYLVKRTGEKVFLECVQDMDHENMFWYRQDPGLGLRLIYFSYDVKMKEKGDIPEGYSVSREKKERFSLILESASTNQTSMYLCATTLYNEQFFGPGTRLTVL.